This T cell receptor beta chain appears in the sequencing data of a study of CD8 T cells in ankylosing spondylitis. This clonotype was counted a few times. The antigen remains unidentified. Overall study findings and caveats: Among TCR beta sequences, a motif of eight highly homologous variants appeared characteristic of ankylosing spondylitis blood.

CDR3 length equals 13 residues. Trimming removed 3 bases at V and 1 base at J, with 9 bases between. Germline-derived CDR1 and CDR2 are DFQATT and SNEGSKA (reference sequence). Scientists made TCR beta libraries using quantitative 5'-RACE with molecular barcodes. TCRdb analysed the 5' RACE reads with MiXCR anew, one entry per CDR3 protein. The table includes 500,000 to 550,000 distinct CDR3 sequences, about an eighth detected once. The receptor comes from a male donor with ankylosing spondylitis. The J gene is TRBJ1-1, the V gene TRBV20-1; D might be TRBD1 (6 bases). The sample was blood, either unsorted or a sorted T cell fraction (not recorded which). This chain's CDR3 is CSARGTWNTEAFF. The CDR3 DNA is TGCAGTGCTAGGGGGACATGGAACACTGAAGCTTTCTTT.